This entry features one T cell receptor beta chain sequence. The count of this clone is one. Its antigen is unknown. Base qualities are missing; no much larger clone stands one base away. The immunoSEQ Assay, a bias-controlled multiplex PCR, was used to amplify TCRbeta CDR3 regions from genomic DNA. In the authors' own workflow: The number of nucleated cells in each sample was estimated by amplification of reference gene primers within the assay. To quantify the absolute abundance of each unique TCRbeta CDR3 rearrangement, sequence reads were collapsed and filtered. Productive Simpson clonality was computed per sample as the square root of Simpson's diversity index over productive rearrangements. TCRdb's version of the immuneACCESS table is confined to in-frame rearrangements and falls short of the full clone set. An unresolved V gene accounts for under half of the shortfall where checked; the remainder is of unknown origin. The D gene and trimming were derived from the DNA, and the V and J assignments and clone size from that table. Here the sample has about 48,000 clones; about 92% occur a single time. 28% of the sample rests with the top ten.

The data belong to a study of blood T cell repertoires in COVID-19 (dated by TCRdb to the early 2020s). Regarding the research as a whole: Samples from collaborators originated in the United States, Italy and Spain and spanned both the acute and convalescent phases of COVID-19. The material from the prospective study consisted of cDNA or gDNA derived from T cells, B-cell-depleted T cells, or PBMCs. Subjects who had been exposed to COVID-19, were actively infected with it, or had recovered from it provided the deeply sampled blood TCRbeta repertoires that made up the dataset. The sample metadata nearly always contained a de-identified subject ID, COVID-19 status, age in years and sex. A freely available public database, intended as a resource for researchers studying the immune response to SARS-CoV-2, is where the repertoires were released. Samples were obtained from the ongoing ImmuneRACE study (first 160 participants) and from 1,254 subjects provided by 6 global collaborators. Where HLA class I and class II types were available, the types were taken from metadata supplied by the sample provider, not from assay-based typing. Findings and caveats that apply to the study as a whole: The quantity of clinical and demographic metadata differed by source and by participant and was supplied without curation.

Whole blood was collected in K2EDTA tubes by collaborating institutions according to the institutions' own protocols. Collaborator samples were shipped for TCRbeta analysis as frozen whole blood, isolated PBMCs, or DNA extracted from either sample type. Per the germline V gene, MNHEY is the CDR1 and SVGEGT is the CDR2. Ends trimmed: V by 5 bases, J by 3 bases; bases unmatched to a gene: 8. From the cysteine through the phenylalanine, the CDR3 covers 16 amino acids. Only CDR3 DNA remains: 48 bases, in frame from the first base. Source material: peripheral blood. The chain couples TRBV6-2 or TRBV6-3 to TRBJ2-1; 9 nucleotides in the junction match TRBD1. This sequence was found in an elderly woman with acute or convalescent COVID-19. The CDR3 region has the sequence CASSHRPGQGYNEQFF. DNA sequence: TGTGCCAGCAGTCACAGGCCGGGACAGGGCTACAATGAGCAGTTCTTC.